These 18 T cell receptor beta chains were sequenced from one sample in a study of human T cells and chemical hapten exposure. Each CDR3 protein is one row after TCRdb ran MiXCR on the RACE reads. Of about 80,000 distinct CDR3 sequences listed, over 9% are singletons. As to time point: patch test 1, 2 weeks after DPC sensitization. Stated treatment: therapeutic diphenylcyclopropenone sensitization with weekly scalp DPC. Specimen: whole blood, collected in connection with sensitization to the hapten diphenylcyclopropenone (DPC). These receptors were taken from a woman aged 45-65 years with alopecia areata. Some clones in this sample may be carry-over from other donors' samples.

This clonotype was counted between two and nine times. V is TRBV12-3 or TRBV12-4 and J is TRBJ1-1, with D possibly being TRBD1 (6 bases). This CDR3 contains 14 residues. Trimming removed 3 bases at V and 2 bases at J, with 10 bases between. CDR3 in amino acids: CASSFETGNTEAFF. The CDR3 DNA reads TGTGCCAGCAGTTTTGAGACAGGAAACACTGAAGCTTTCTTT.

This clonotype has more than one count but fewer than ten. This sequence joins TRBV6-5 and TRBJ1-3, with D maybe TRBD1 (6 bases). The ends were cut back, 0 bases at V and 7 bases at J, with 16 bases in the middle. Germline assignment: CDR1 MNHEY and CDR2 SVGAGI. The CDR3 totals 16 residues. CDR3 coding DNA: TGTGCCAGCAGTTACTCGGTGACAGGAGGAAGGAACACCATATATTTT. Translated: CASSYSVTGGRNTIYF.

This chain connects TRBV7-8 to TRBJ2-7, with no clear D. The CDR3 has 14 amino acids. Germline CDR1 is SGHVS and CDR2 is FQNEAQ. V lost 0 bases to trimming and J lost 6 bases, with 12 bases between them. CDR3 bases: TGTGCCAGCAGCTTAGCGACGACCCCCGCCGAGCAGTACTTC. Translating it yields CASSLATTPAEQYF.

This clonotype appeared many times. The chain carries TRBV11-3 and TRBJ2-3, with no clear D. Germline loops: CDR1 SGHNT, CDR2 YENEEA. V was clipped by 0 bases and J by 2 bases, with 6 bases between them. The CDR3 is 14 amino acids. CDR3 DNA sequence: TGTGCCAGCAGCTTAGATTTGACCACAGATACGCAGTATTTT. This gives the protein CASSLDLTTDTQYF. The whole variable domain, remainder taken from reference TRBV11-3 and TRBJ2-3, is EAGVVQSPRYKIIEKKQPVAFWCNPISGHNTLYWYLQNLGQGPELLIRYENEEAVDDSQLPKDRFSAERLKGVDSTLKIQPAELGDSAVYLCASSLDLTTDTQYFGPGTRLTVL.

The chain links TRBV9 to TRBJ1-2, with a possible D match to TRBD1 (5 bases). Germline V lookup: CDR1 SGDLS, CDR2 YYNGEE. This CDR3 has 13 amino acids. Trimming removed 3 bases at V and 4 bases at J, with 10 bases between. In DNA form, the CDR3 reads TGTGCCAGCAGCGGCACTACAGGCTATGGCTACACCTTC. This sequence encodes CASSGTTGYGYTF. Full variable domain (rest looked up from reference TRBV9 and TRBJ1-2): DSGVTQTPKHLITATGQRVTLRCSPRSGDLSVYWYQQSLDQGLQFLIQYYNGEERAKGNILERFSAQQFPDLHSELNLSSLELGDSALYFCASSGTTGYGYTFGSGTRLTVV.

This rearrangement joins TRBV30 to TRBJ2-7, with 10 bases lining up with TRBD2. The CDR3 loop spans 14 amino acids. The V segment lost 1 base and the J segment 3 bases; nucleotides outside the gene matches: 3. Germline CDR1 GTSNPN, CDR2 SVGIG (reference sequence). The CDR3 reads CAWSDVAGGYEQYF. CDR3 nucleotide sequence: TGTGCCTGGAGTGACGTAGCGGGAGGCTACGAGCAGTACTTC. Looking up the rest from reference TRBV30 and TRBJ2-7 gives the full variable domain: SQTIHQWPATLVQPVGSPLSLECTVEGTSNPNLYWYRQAAGRGLQLLFYSVGIGQISSEVPQNLSASRPQDRQFILSSKKLLLSDSGFYLCAWSDVAGGYEQYFGPGTRLTVT.

This clonotype was detected many times. The V and J genes are TRBV28 and TRBJ2-7; 9 nucleotides line up with TRBD1. Germline assignment: CDR1 MDHEN and CDR2 SYDVKM. J gave up 5 bases and V 7 bases, and 12 bases lay outside the gene matches. This CDR3 has 15 residues. The CDR3 nucleotides read TGTGCCAGCACCGAGGGACAGGGATTGGGCGACGAGCAGTACTTC. Its translation is CASTEGQGLGDEQYF.

There are many counts of this clonotype. The V gene is TRBV10-3, the J gene TRBJ2-1; 7 nucleotides align to TRBD2. Germline trimming cut 3 bases from V and 8 bases from J; bases unmatched to any gene: 1. The length of the CDR3 is 12 residues. Germline-derived CDR1 and CDR2 are ENHRY and SYGVKD. CDR3 sequence: CAISDGGDEQFF. The CDR3 DNA is TGTGCCATCAGTGATGGGGGGGATGAGCAGTTCTTC.

This clonotype came up a few times. The chain recombines TRBV7-3 with TRBJ2-2; 8 nucleotides match TRBD2. The V segment lost 5 bases and the J segment 4 bases; nucleotides outside the gene matches: 6. The germline CDR1 and CDR2 sequences are SGHTA and FQGTGA. The CDR3 loop spans 15 amino acids. CDR3 sequence reads: CASSPGLVGTGELFF. The DNA of the CDR3 is TGTGCCAGCAGCCCGGGACTAGTCGGCACCGGGGAGCTGTTTTTT.

The chain employs TRBV27 and TRBJ1-1; TRBD1 matches 8 bases. CDR1 and CDR2 from the germline V gene are MNHEY and SMNVEV (reference sequence). The CDR3 length is 16 residues. J was trimmed by 3 bases and V by 1 base; bases with no gene match: 7. The CDR3 nucleotides are TGTGCCAGCAGTTTATTGAGACAGGGGATTGACACTGAAGCTTTCTTT. Its translation is CASSLLRQGIDTEAFF.

This chain uses TRBV12-3 or TRBV12-4 with TRBJ2-3; the D gene is possibly TRBD2 (6 bases). Trimming pared 3 bases from V and 2 bases from J, leaving 15 bases between. CDR3 length: 16 residues. The chain's CDR3 is CASSFRRGKTTDTQYF. Here the CDR3 DNA reads TGTGCCAGCAGTTTCAGGCGGGGCAAGACCACAGATACGCAGTATTTT.

This clonotype came up many times. V gene TRBV4-3 combines with J gene TRBJ2-1; tentative D call: TRBD2 (7 bases). The CDR3 has 17 amino acids. Trimming took off 0 bases at V and 0 bases at J, with 12 bases between the two ends. Germline CDR1 and CDR2: LGHNA and YSLEER. The CDR3 DNA follows: TGCGCCAGCAGCCAAGATCGCGGGGGCGTCTCCTACAATGAGCAGTTCTTC. Protein product: CASSQDRGGVSYNEQFF.

This clonotype was seen ten or more times. The chain employs TRBV6-6 and TRBJ2-1; D not certain. The CDR3 is 11 residues long. The V end lost 6 bases, the J end lost 7 bases, and 7 bases lay between the germline ends. The V gene's germline CDR1 is MNHNY and CDR2 SVGAGI (reference sequence). CDR3 region: CASSPRNEQFF. CDR3 DNA sequence: TGTGCCAGCAGCCCCCGAAATGAGCAGTTCTTC.

This clonotype was recorded many times. The CDR3 DNA reads TGCGCCAGCAGCTCATTGGAGGGTTCCTACGAGCAGTACTTC. Protein: CASSSLEGSYEQYF. The V and J genes are TRBV5-1 and TRBJ2-7, with D maybe TRBD2 (6 bases). In germline, CDR1 is SGHRS, CDR2 YFSETQ. The V end was cut by 3 bases, the J end by 1 base, with 11 bases between. CDR3 size: 14 residues.

The rearrangement joins TRBV6-2 or TRBV6-3 to TRBJ1-1; no firm D call. The CDR3 is 11 residues long. Trimming removed 8 bases from V and 7 bases from J, with 11 bases in between. The germline CDR1 and CDR2 sequences are MNHEY and SVGEGT. The CDR3 DNA is TGTGCCAGCCGATGGGGATTTGAAGCTTTCTTT. It encodes CASRWGFEAFF.

To note about this clonotype: Possible read error: a much larger clone is one base away. The chain has TRBV20-1 and TRBJ2-5, with D perhaps TRBD1 (5 bases). This CDR3 has 12 amino acids. Looked up from germline, CDR1 is DFQATT and CDR2 is SNEGSKA (reference sequence). Trimming left V 8 bases short and J 2 bases short, with 12 bases between. The DNA for the CDR3 is TGCAGTACCGGGCAGGGTCAAGAGACCCAGTACTTC. Translation: CSTGQGQETQYF.

This clonotype was observed a handful of times. Here the CDR3 reads CASNEFGENTEAFF. CDR3 nucleotide sequence: TGTGCCAGCAATGAGTTCGGGGAAAACACTGAAGCTTTCTTT. V and J are TRBV6-4 and TRBJ1-1, with D uncertain. Trimming pared 7 bases from V and 2 bases from J, leaving 14 bases between. The CDR3 has 14 residues. Germline lookup yields CDR1 MRHNA and CDR2 SNTAGT.

There are many counts of this clonotype. The chain has TRBV7-9 and TRBJ1-1; D is possibly TRBD1 (6 bases). Germline lookup yields CDR1 SEHNR and CDR2 FQNEAQ (reference sequence). Trimming took off 2 bases at V and 4 bases at J, with 11 bases between the two ends. This CDR3 is built from 14 residues. This CDR3 reads CASSLRGVGTEAFF. The DNA of the CDR3 is TGTGCCAGCAGCTTAAGGGGGGTAGGCACTGAAGCTTTCTTT.